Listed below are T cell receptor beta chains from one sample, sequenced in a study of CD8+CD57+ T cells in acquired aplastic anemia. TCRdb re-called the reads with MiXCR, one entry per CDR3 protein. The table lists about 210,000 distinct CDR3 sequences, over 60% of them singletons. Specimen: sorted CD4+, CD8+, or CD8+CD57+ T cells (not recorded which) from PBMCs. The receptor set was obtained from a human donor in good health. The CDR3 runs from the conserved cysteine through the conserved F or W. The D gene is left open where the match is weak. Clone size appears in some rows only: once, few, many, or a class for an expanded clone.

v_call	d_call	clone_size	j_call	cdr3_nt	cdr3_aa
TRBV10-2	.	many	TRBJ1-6	TGCGCCAGCAGTGTCGGCCCGTGGAATTCACCCCTCCACTTT	CASSVGPWNSPLHF
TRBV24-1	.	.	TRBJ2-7	TGTGCCACCAGTGATTCCCGGGGCAGAACCTACGAGCAGTACTTC	CATSDSRGRTYEQYF
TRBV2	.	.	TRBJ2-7	TGTGCCAGCAGGCCCCCGCCCCCATTCGTCTCGGGATACGAGCAGTACTTC	CASRPPPPFVSGYEQYF
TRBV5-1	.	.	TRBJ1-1	TGCGCCAGCAACATCGACGGAACTGAAGCTTTCTTT	CASNIDGTEAFF
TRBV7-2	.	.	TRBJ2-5	TGTGCCAGCAGCTTAGACAGGAAGACCCAGTACTTC	CASSLDRKTQYF
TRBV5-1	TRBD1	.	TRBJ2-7	TGCGCCAGCAGCTTGACAGGGGCCAGCTCCTACGAGCAGTACTTC	CASSLTGASSYEQYF
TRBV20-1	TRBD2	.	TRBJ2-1	TGCAGTGCTAGAGTCACTAGCGGGAGGTGGGCCAATGAGCAGTTCTTC	CSARVTSGRWANEQFF
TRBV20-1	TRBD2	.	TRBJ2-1	TGCAGTGCCAGCCTGGGACTAGCATCAGATGAGCAGTTCTTC	CSASLGLASDEQFF
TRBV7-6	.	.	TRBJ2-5	TGTGCCAGCAGCTTATCCGGCACAGTGCGGGAGACCCAGTACTTC	CASSLSGTVRETQYF
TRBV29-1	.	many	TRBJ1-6	TGCAGCGTTGTATCTCCCCCAGGAACCCTCCACTTT	CSVVSPPGTLHF
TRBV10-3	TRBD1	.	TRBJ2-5	TGTGCCATCAGTGAGTCGGGACAGGGGTTGGAGACCCAGTACTTC	CAISESGQGLETQYF
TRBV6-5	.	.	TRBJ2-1	TGTGCCAGCAGTTACGGGGTCCGGACCCAGTACAATGAGCAGCTCTTC	CASSYGVRTQYNEQLF
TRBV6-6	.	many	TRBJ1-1	TGTGCCACCATCCGGGGCTTCAATCACATGAACACTGAAGCTTTCTTT	CATIRGFNHMNTEAFF
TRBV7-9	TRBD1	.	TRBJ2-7	TGTGCCAGCAGCCCAAAGACAGGGATAGAGGGCTACGAGCAGTACTTC	CASSPKTGIEGYEQYF
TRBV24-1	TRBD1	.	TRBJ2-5	TGTGCCACCAGTAACCCGGGACAGGGGGCTGAGACCCAGTACTTC	CATSNPGQGAETQYF
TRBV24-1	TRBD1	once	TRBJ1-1	TGTGCCATACAACGCCCCCAGGGGGCCGTGAACACTGAAGCTTTCTTT	CAIQRPQGAVNTEAFF
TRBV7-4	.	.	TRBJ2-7	TGTGCCAGTAGTATAACCGGGATCTGGAACGAGCAGTACTTC	CASSITGIWNEQYF
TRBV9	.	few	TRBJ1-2	TGTGCCAGCGGAGAGGGCTACACCTTC	CASGEGYTF
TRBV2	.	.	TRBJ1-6	TGTGCCAGTTGTCAGGTGTATAATTCACCCCTCCACTTT	CASCQVYNSPLHF
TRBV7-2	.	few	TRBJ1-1	TGTGCCAGCAGCTTAGCTTCGGGGAACACTGAAGCTTTCTTT	CASSLASGNTEAFF
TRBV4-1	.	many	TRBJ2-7	TGCGCCAGCAGCCGAGGGCCCTACGAGCAGTACTTC	CASSRGPYEQYF
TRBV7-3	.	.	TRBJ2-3	TGTGCCAGCAGCCCACAAGGGGGCACAGATACGCAGTATTTT	CASSPQGGTDTQYF
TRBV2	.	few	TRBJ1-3	TGTGCCAGCAGCTGGACCGGGGGATCATCTGGAAACACCATATATTTT	CASSWTGGSSGNTIYF
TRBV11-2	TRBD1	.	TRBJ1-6	TGTGCCAGCAGCCCCGGGACAGGGTGCAAATCACCCCTCCACTTT	CASSPGTGCKSPLHF
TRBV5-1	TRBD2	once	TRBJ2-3	TGCGCCAGCAGCTTGGGCAGGACACTAGCGGGAGGTATAGATACGCAGTATTTT	CASSLGRTLAGGIDTQYF
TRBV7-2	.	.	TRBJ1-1	TGTGCCAGCAGCTTAGTGACTAGCGGGAATCATGAGCAGTTCTTT	CASSLVTSGNHEQFF
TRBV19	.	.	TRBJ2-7	TGTGCCAGTAGTATGCGGACGCCCTACGAGCAGTACTTC	CASSMRTPYEQYF
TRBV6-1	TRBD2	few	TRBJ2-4	TGTGCCAGCCCGGGCGTGGGCGGGGGTACGGCCAAAAACATTCAGTACTTC	CASPGVGGGTAKNIQYF
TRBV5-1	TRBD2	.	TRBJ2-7	TGCGCCAGCAGCTTGGCCGCGAGAATCGGGGGGGACTACGAGCAGTACTTC	CASSLAARIGGDYEQYF
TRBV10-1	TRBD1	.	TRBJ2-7	TGCGCCAGCAGTGACGTTCCGGGACAGACAACCTACGAGCAGTACTTC	CASSDVPGQTTYEQYF
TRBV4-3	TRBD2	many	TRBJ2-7	TGCGCCAGCAGCCAAGACCGGACTAGCGGCTACGAGCAGTACTTC	CASSQDRTSGYEQYF
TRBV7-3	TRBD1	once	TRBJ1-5	TGTGCCAGCAGCGGGACAGGGGCCTACAATCAGCCCCAGCATTTT	CASSGTGAYNQPQHF
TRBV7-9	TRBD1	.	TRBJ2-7	TGTGCCAGCAGCAAGACAGGGTTCAACGAGCAGTACTTC	CASSKTGFNEQYF
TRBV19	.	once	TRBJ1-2	TGTGCCAGTAGTGACCGGGGCCACTATGGCTACACCTTC	CASSDRGHYGYTF
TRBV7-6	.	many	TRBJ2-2	TGTGCCAGCAGCTTGGGGTCCACCGGGGAGCTGTTTTTT	CASSLGSTGELFF
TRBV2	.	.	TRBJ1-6	TGTGCCAGCAGTGCTTTTCAGGGGTATAATTCACCCCTCCACTTT	CASSAFQGYNSPLHF
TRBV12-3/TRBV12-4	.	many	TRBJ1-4	TGTGCCAGCAGTTTTGGGTTATCTGGTGAAAAACTGTTTTTT	CASSFGLSGEKLFF
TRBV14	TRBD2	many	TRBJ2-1	TGTGCCAGCAGACTCGCGGGAGGCCATAATGAGCAGTTCTTC	CASRLAGGHNEQFF
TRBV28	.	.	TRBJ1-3	TGTGCCAGCAGTTTTTTTTCTCGGGGAAACACCATATATTTT	CASSFFSRGNTIYF
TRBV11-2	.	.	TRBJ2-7	TGTGCCAGCAGCTTAGTGTTGTCGTTAGGAGGCCCACGCGAGCAGTACTTC	CASSLVLSLGGPREQYF
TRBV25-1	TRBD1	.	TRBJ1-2	TGTGCCAGCAACGGACAGGGCTTGAATCAAGGATATGGCTACACCTTC	CASNGQGLNQGYGYTF
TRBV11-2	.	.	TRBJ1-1	TGTGCCAGCAGCTTAGGGATGGGGGCAAGGACTGAAGCTTTCTTT	CASSLGMGARTEAFF
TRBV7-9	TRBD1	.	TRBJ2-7	TGTGCCAGCAGCCAAGATAAAGGACAGGGATCCTACGAGCAGTACTTC	CASSQDKGQGSYEQYF
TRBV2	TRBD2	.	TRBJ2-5	TGTGCCAGCAGAGGCGGGGGGGGGGAGACCCAGTACTTC	CASRGGGGETQYF
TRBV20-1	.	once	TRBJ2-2	TGCAGTGCTGAGGGAACTAGCGGGGAGCTGTTTTTT	CSAEGTSGELFF
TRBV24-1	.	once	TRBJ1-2	TGTGCCACCAGTGATGAAGGGACGGTTTTTGGCTACACCTTC	CATSDEGTVFGYTF
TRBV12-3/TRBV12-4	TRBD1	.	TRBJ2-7	TGTGCCACCGGGACAGGGCCCTACGAGCAGTACTTC	CATGTGPYEQYF
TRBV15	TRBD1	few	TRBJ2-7	TGTGCCACCAGCACGAGGGACGGGACAGGCAGTTACGAGCAGTACTTC	CATSTRDGTGSYEQYF
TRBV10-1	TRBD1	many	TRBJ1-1	TGCGCCAGCAGTGAGTCCGGGACAGACGAAGCTTTCTTT	CASSESGTDEAFF
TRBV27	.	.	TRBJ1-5	TGTGCCAGCAGTTTACAGGGAGGCAATCAGCTCCAGCATTTT	CASSLQGGNQLQHF
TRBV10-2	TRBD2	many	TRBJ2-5	TGCGCCAGCAGTGAGTCGGGACTAGCGGGGGGACCCCAAGAGACCCAGTACTTC	CASSESGLAGGPQETQYF
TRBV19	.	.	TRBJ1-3	TGTGCCATTTCAGCCAACTCTGGAAACACCATATATTTT	CAISANSGNTIYF
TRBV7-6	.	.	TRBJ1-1	TGTGCCAGCAGCTTAGGTTGGGGGGGCGGAATGAACACTGAAGCTTTCTTT	CASSLGWGGGMNTEAFF
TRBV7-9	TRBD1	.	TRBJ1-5	TGTGCCAGCAGCCTCATACAGGGGTCCGGCAATCAGCCCCAGCATTTT	CASSLIQGSGNQPQHF
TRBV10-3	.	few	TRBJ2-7	TGTGCCATCAGCTCATCAAGGGACGCCTCCTACGAGCAGTACTTC	CAISSSRDASYEQYF